This entry features one T cell receptor (beta chain) sequence. The antigen is not known. The data were produced by immunoSEQ multiplex PCR, yet TCRdb's version contains in-frame clones alone and is incomplete. The data show 2 million to 3 million clones, 93% seen once. This sample is drawn from a study of shared clonotypes between healthy human individuals. Study summary: Three CD4 naive, three CD4 memory, two CD8 naive and one CD8 memory plate were used per donor.

General study points: Among donors, the sharing of clonotypes was expected to be influenced by sequencing depth.

The sample taken for sequencing was naive CD4+ T cells from PBMCs. Subset specified: CD45RA+ positively selected. This TCR came from a man aged 18 to 30 in good health. Some clones in this sample may be carry-over from other donors' samples.

CDR3: CASSLAASATLKETQYF. DNA of the CDR3: TGTGCCAGCAGCTTAGCGGCTAGCGCGACTTTAAAAGAGACCCAGTACTTC. V usage is TRBV7-6 and J usage is TRBJ2-5, with TRBD2 as a possible D gene (6 bases). The length of the CDR3 is 17 residues. Trimming shortened V by 0 bases and J by 3 bases, and 17 bases separated the two germline ends. CDR1 is SGHVS and CDR2 is FNYEAQ in the germline V gene.